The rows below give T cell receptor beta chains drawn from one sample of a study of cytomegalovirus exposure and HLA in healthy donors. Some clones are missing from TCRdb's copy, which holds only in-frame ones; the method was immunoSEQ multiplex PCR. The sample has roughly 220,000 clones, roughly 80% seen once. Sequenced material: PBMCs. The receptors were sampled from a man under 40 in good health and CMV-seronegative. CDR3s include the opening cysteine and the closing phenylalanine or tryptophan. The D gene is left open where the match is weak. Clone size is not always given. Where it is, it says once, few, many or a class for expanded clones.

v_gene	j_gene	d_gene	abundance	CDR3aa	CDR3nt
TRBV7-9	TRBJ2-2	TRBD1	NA	CASSATGVGTGELFF	TGTGCCAGCAGCGCGACAGGGGTCGGAACCGGGGAGCTGTTTTTT
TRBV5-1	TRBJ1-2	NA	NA	CASSFQDTGSYGYTF	TGCGCCAGCAGCTTCCAGGACACTGGTTCATATGGCTACACCTTC
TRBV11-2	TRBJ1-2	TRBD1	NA	CASSSPTLGGIGYTF	TGTGCCAGCAGCTCCCCTACCCTAGGGGGCATTGGCTACACCTTC
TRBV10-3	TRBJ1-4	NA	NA	CAISESAGKGTNEKLFF	TGTGCCATCAGTGAGTCGGCAGGAAAAGGAACTAATGAAAAACTGTTTTTT
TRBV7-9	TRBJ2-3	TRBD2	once	CASSLERGPQYF	TGTGCCAGCAGCTTGGAGCGGGGCCCGCAGTATTTT
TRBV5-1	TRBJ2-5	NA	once	CASSLVGAGETQYF	TGCGCCAGCAGCTTGGTAGGGGCAGGGGAGACCCAGTACTTC
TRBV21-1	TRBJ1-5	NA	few	CASSKMDLGAQPQHF	TGTGCCAGCAGCAAAATGGACCTAGGGGCCCAGCCCCAGCATTTT
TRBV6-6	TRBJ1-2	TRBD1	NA	CASLDRSGTAGYTF	TGTGCCAGCCTAGACCGCTCCGGGACAGCGGGCTACACCTTC
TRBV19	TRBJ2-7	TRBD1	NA	CASSFSGTGAYEQYF	TGTGCCAGTAGTTTTTCCGGGACAGGGGCCTACGAGCAGTACTTC
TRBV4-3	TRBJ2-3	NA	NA	CASSLSLVDTQYF	TGCGCCAGCAGCCTATCGTTAGTAGATACGCAGTATTTT
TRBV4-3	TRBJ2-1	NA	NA	CASSQDRWAGPAYNEQFF	TGCGCCAGCAGCCAAGATAGGTGGGCGGGGCCCGCCTACAATGAGCAGTTCTTC
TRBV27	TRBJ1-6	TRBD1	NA	CASSLGTGFGSPLHF	TGTGCCAGCAGTTTAGGGACAGGCTTCGGGTCACCCCTCCACTTT
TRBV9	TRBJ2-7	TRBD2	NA	CASSGGLAGIASEQYF	TGTGCCAGCAGCGGGGGACTAGCGGGGATTGCCTCCGAGCAGTACTTC
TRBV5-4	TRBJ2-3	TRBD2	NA	CASSPIAGPTDTQYF	TGTGCCAGCAGCCCAATAGCGGGGCCAACAGATACGCAGTATTTT
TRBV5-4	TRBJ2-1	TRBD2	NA	CASSPTGTSSYNEQFF	TGTGCCAGCAGTCCTACCGGGACTAGCTCCTACAATGAGCAGTTCTTC
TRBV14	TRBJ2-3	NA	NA	CASSQAQASDTQYF	TGTGCCAGCAGCCAGGCGCAGGCGTCAGATACGCAGTATTTT
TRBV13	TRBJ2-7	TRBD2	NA	CASSPSPGGLSYEQYF	TGTGCCAGCAGCCCCTCCCCGGGGGGGCTATCCTACGAGCAGTACTTC
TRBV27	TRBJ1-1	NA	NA	CASRQAGPNTEAFF	TGTGCCAGCCGCCAAGCAGGCCCGAACACTGAAGCTTTCTTT
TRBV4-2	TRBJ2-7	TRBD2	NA	CASSQSGTSGGYEQYF	TGTGCCAGCAGCCAATCCGGGACTAGCGGGGGCTACGAGCAGTACTTC
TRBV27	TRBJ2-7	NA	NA	CASSSLTGFSYEQYF	TGTGCCAGCAGTTCCCTTACAGGGTTCTCCTACGAGCAGTACTTC
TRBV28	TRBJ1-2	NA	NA	CASSDTGRGNLNYGYTF	TGTGCCAGCAGTGACACCGGGAGGGGAAATCTGAACTATGGCTACACCTTC
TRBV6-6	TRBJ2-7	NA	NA	CASSATRSYEQYF	TGTGCCAGCAGTGCGACTAGATCCTACGAGCAGTACTTC
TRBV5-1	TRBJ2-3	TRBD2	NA	CASSLARGGPDTQYF	TGCGCCAGCAGCTTGGCGCGGGGGGGCCCAGATACGCAGTATTTT
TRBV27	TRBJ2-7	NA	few	CASSLSAGTLSYEQYF	TGTGCCAGCAGTTTATCCGCAGGGACTCTTTCCTACGAGCAGTACTTC
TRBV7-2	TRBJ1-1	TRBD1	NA	CASSFRDREAFF	TGTGCCAGCAGCTTCCGGGACAGGGAAGCTTTCTTT
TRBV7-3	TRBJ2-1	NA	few	CASSLDRYNEQFF	TGTGCCAGCAGCTTAGACAGGTACAATGAGCAGTTCTTC
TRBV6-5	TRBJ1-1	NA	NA	CASTPTGFTEAFF	TGTGCCAGCACCCCGACGGGGTTTACTGAAGCTTTCTTT
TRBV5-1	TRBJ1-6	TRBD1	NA	CASSLDRGHNSPLHF	TGCGCCAGCAGCTTGGACAGGGGGCACAATTCACCCCTCCACTTT
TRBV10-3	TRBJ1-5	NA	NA	CAISEGGVQQPQHF	TGTGCCATCAGTGAGGGAGGGGTTCAGCAGCCCCAGCATTTT
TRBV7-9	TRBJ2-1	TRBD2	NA	CASSLVGGYGEQFF	TGTGCCAGCAGCTTAGTGGGAGGGTATGGGGAGCAGTTCTTC
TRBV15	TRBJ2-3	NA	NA	CATSSGKPDIYSTDTQYF	TGTGCCACCAGCAGTGGAAAACCGGACATTTATAGCACAGATACGCAGTATTTT
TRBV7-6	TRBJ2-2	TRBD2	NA	CASSFEAGGFGELFF	TGTGCCAGCAGCTTTGAAGCGGGGGGGTTCGGGGAGCTGTTTTTT
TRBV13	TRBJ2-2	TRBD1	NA	CASSLETGGASGELFF	TGTGCCAGCAGCTTAGAAACAGGGGGAGCATCCGGGGAGCTGTTTTTT
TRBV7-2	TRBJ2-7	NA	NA	CASSLQSGPGEQYF	TGTGCCAGCAGCTTACAGTCAGGGCCAGGAGAGCAGTACTTC
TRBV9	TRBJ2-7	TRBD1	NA	CASSVGWDRGTYEQYF	TGTGCCAGCAGCGTAGGATGGGACAGGGGGACCTACGAGCAGTACTTC
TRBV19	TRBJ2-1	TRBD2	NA	CASKKSAGTSYNEQFF	TGTGCCAGTAAAAAATCAGCGGGGACCTCCTACAATGAGCAGTTCTTC
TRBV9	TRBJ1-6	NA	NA	CASSVGQPNSPLHF	TGTGCCAGCAGCGTAGGACAGCCGAATTCACCCCTCCACTTT
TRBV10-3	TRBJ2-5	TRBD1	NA	CAISRQGVNGETQYF	TGTGCCATCAGTAGACAGGGGGTGAATGGGGAGACCCAGTACTTC
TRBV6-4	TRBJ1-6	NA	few	CASSTGRNSPLHF	TGTGCCAGTTCCACAGGGCGGAATTCACCCCTCCACTTT
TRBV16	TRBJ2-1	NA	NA	CASSQSGQGGGNEQFF	TGTGCCAGCAGCCAATCTGGGCAGGGAGGTGGCAATGAGCAGTTCTTC
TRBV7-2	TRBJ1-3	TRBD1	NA	CASSLGTGLSGNTIYF	TGTGCCAGCAGTCTCGGGACAGGGCTCTCTGGAAACACCATATATTTT
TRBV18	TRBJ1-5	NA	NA	CASSQETGDQPQHF	TGTGCCAGCTCACAAGAGACGGGTGATCAGCCCCAGCATTTT
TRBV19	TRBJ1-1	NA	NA	CASSIDRSSRGKTEAFF	TGTGCCAGTAGTATAGATCGTTCCTCAAGAGGTAAGACTGAAGCTTTCTTT
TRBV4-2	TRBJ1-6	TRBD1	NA	CASSPDRRNSPLHF	TGTGCCAGCAGCCCGGACAGGAGGAATTCACCCCTCCACTTT
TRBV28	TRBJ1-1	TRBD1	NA	CASSPTGGRTEAFF	TGTGCCAGCAGTCCCACAGGGGGGAGGACTGAAGCTTTCTTT
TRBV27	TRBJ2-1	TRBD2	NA	CASSLSGLAGVYNEQFF	TGTGCCAGCAGTTTATCTGGGCTAGCGGGGGTCTACAATGAGCAGTTCTTC
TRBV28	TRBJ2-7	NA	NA	CASSFWSYSSYEQYF	TGTGCCAGCAGTTTTTGGTCATACAGCTCCTACGAGCAGTACTTC
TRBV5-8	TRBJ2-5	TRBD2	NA	CASRRGLAAFKGQETQYF	TGTGCCAGCAGACGGGGACTAGCGGCATTTAAAGGGCAAGAGACCCAGTACTTC
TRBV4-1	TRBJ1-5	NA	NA	CASSHDGRGSNQPQHF	TGCGCCAGCAGCCACGACGGACGGGGTAGCAATCAGCCCCAGCATTTT
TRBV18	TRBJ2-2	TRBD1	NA	CASSPAGQGNTGELFF	TGTGCCAGCTCACCGGCGGGACAGGGGAACACCGGGGAGCTGTTTTTT
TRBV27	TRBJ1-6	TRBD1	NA	CASSSDRGRSPLHF	TGTGCCAGCAGTTCCGACAGGGGCCGGTCACCCCTCCACTTT
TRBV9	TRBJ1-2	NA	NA	CASSSRRGYTF	TGTGCCAGCAGCTCCCGCAGGGGCTACACCTTC
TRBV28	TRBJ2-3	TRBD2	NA	CASRGQNGGAYTQYF	TGTGCCAGCAGAGGTCAAAACGGGGGGGCTTATACGCAGTATTTT